This T cell receptor beta chain was identified in a study of somatic reversion in DOCK8 deficiency (dated by TCRdb to about 2020). In the study overall: T cell receptor beta repertoires were compared among DOCK8-deficient patients, DOCK8-revertant patients and healthy volunteers. The DOCK8-deficient patients included in the study had already been reported in previous work. The study investigated how somatic reversion of pathogenic DOCK8 variants alters lymphocyte differentiation and function in DOCK8 deficiency. The research as a whole found: The methods did not state, for each individual sample, whether the source material was whole blood or PBMCs.

The CDR3, from cysteine to phenylalanine, totals 13 residues. Only the CDR3 portion is preserved as DNA: 39 bases, with reading frame beginning at the first base. CDR1 and CDR2 are drawn from the germline V gene: SGHRS, YFSETQ. Clipping removes 4 bases from V and 6 bases from J, with 6 as the unmatched junction base count. Library generation was performed with multiplex PCR. TRB libraries were made by one-step amplicon PCR using EuroClonality-NGS primers on 90 to 100 ng genomic DNA. TRB amplicons were sequenced on Illumina MiSeq instruments with 2 x 250 bp version 2 chemistry. The paper's data handling went like this. Primary TRB sequence analysis and V(D)J annotation were performed with IMGT/HighV-QUEST. VDJtools was used to assess repertoire diversity and composition after nonfunctional clones were removed and samples were downsampled for comparisons between samples. TCRdb reran the public reads through fastp at Q25 and MiXCR, keeping productive beta chains. Each entry is one CDR3 protein sequence, shown with its most common DNA and genes. In this record, the V and J calls reflect TCRdb's handling and not the investigators' own analysis. This sample comprises roughly 3,700 distinct CDR3 sequences, 20% to 25% of them detected only once. The biggest ten clones account for about 9.7% of the sample.

As regards this clonotype: No antigen is known for it. Base qualities were left out, and no much larger clone turns up one base away.

The healthy control blood was obtained from volunteer donors, who were supplied by blood services in Australia and France. Genomic DNA for TCR repertoire analysis was isolated either from whole blood samples or from PBMCs. This sequence was found in a human donor in good health. The source material was peripheral blood. The V and J segments used are TRBV5-1 and TRBJ1-1, with 7 bases aligning to TRBD1. DNA sequence: TGCGCCAGCAGCGGCAGCGGGACAGCTGAAGCTTTCTTT. This encodes CASSGSGTAEAFF.